This T cell receptor beta chain was recorded in a study of CD8 T cells in ankylosing spondylitis. Overall study results and limits: Peripheral blood held disease-linked clones only at relatively low frequency, and these were CD8+.

TCRdb passed the 5' RACE reads through MiXCR, listing each CDR3 protein once. This table has some 140,000 distinct CDR3 sequences, more than 5.5% appearing once. This CDR3 comprises 15 residues. V trimming: 5 bases; J trimming: 5 bases; junction bases outside the gene matches: 11. Germline V CDR1 and CDR2: MNHEY, SVGAGI. There are many counts of this clonotype. Its cognate antigen is unknown. This receptor was obtained from a female donor with ankylosing spondylitis or in good health (not recorded which). Sequencing was performed on blood, either unsorted or a sorted T cell fraction (not recorded which). The V call is TRBV6-5, the J call TRBJ2-5; 7 bases are shared with TRBD1. The CDR3 spells CASSRTGPRGETQYF. The CDR3 DNA sequence: TGTGCCAGCAGTAGGACAGGCCCTAGAGGGGAGACCCAGTACTTC.